This T cell receptor (beta chain) derives from a study of CD8 T cells in ankylosing spondylitis. Overall study findings and caveats: Several highly homologous variants made up a TCR beta motif, and this motif appeared characteristic of ankylosing spondylitis blood. Reports say disease-linked clones showed up significantly more in matched ankylosing spondylitis synovial fluid. A number of the motif variants had already been described in reactive arthritis synovial fluid and blood.

TCRdb re-called the 5' RACE reads with MiXCR, one entry per CDR3 protein. Here the sample spans 150,000 to 200,000 distinct CDR3 sequences, 15% to 20% being singletons. There are many counts of this clonotype. Its antigen is not known. Germline values: CDR1 MNHNY, CDR2 SVGAGI (reference sequence). Trimming removed 6 bases from V and 4 bases from J; junction bases left unmatched: 4. The CDR3 has 14 amino acids. The gene calls are TRBV6-6 and TRBJ1-4; TRBD1 matches 8 bases. Sequenced input: blood, either unsorted or a sorted T cell fraction (not recorded which). The sequence derives from a male donor with ankylosing spondylitis or in good health (not recorded which). CDR3: CASSQGASNEKLFF. DNA of the CDR3: TGTGCCAGCAGCCAGGGGGCGAGTAATGAAAAACTGTTTTTT.